Below are 15 T cell receptor beta chains sequenced from a single sample in a study of blood T cell repertoires in COVID-19. The protocol was immunoSEQ multiplex PCR, while the TCRdb copy is restricted to in-frame clones and leaves out a portion. The sample has approximately 150,000 clones; approximately 81% are singletons. The specimen was peripheral blood. These receptors all come from a man aged 40-49 years with acute or convalescent COVID-19.

The chain couples TRBV3-1 (or the pseudogene TRBV3-2) to TRBJ1-1, with D possibly matching TRBD1 (5 bases). With 1 base removed from V and 4 bases from J, the gap between germline ends came to 10 bases. The CDR3 has 14 residues. CDR1 LGHDT and CDR2 YNNKEL come from the germline V gene (reference sequence). The CDR3 nucleotides read TGTGCCAGCAGCCAAGTATCGGGGGGCACTGAAGCTTTCTTT. Amino acids: CASSQVSGGTEAFF.

The genes are TRBV7-8 and TRBJ2-1; TRBD1 matches at 8 bases. CDR3 length: 16 amino acids. The germline gives CDR1 SGHVS, CDR2 FQNEAQ. V was clipped by 0 bases and J by 4 bases; unmatched bases: 5. The CDR3 loop reads CASSLARDRLYNEQFF. The CDR3 DNA reads TGTGCCAGCAGCTTAGCGAGGGACAGGCTATACAATGAGCAGTTCTTC.

This rearrangement joins TRBV5-4 to TRBJ2-5, with 10 bases matching TRBD1. This CDR3 has 14 amino acids. Germline CDR1 reads SGHNT; CDR2 reads YYREEE (reference sequence). V gave up 4 bases and J gave up 3 bases; unmatched junction bases: 3. CDR3 amino acids: CASSGGTGEETQYF. CDR3 sequence (DNA): TGTGCCAGCAGCGGAGGGACAGGGGAAGAGACCCAGTACTTC.

The chain combines TRBV18 with TRBJ1-5, with 11 bases that match TRBD1. The CDR3 contains 18 residues. CDR1 and CDR2 from the germline V gene are KGHSH and LQKENI. V shed 4 bases and J 6 bases; nucleotides not matched to a gene: 14. This CDR3 reads CASSLEGQGASKGQPQHF. DNA of the CDR3: TGTGCCAGCTCACTCGAAGGACAGGGGGCGAGTAAGGGTCAGCCCCAGCATTTT.

The chain carries TRBV18 and TRBJ2-7, with a weak D call TRBD2 (6 bases). This CDR3 has 16 amino acids. Trimming took 5 bases from V and 2 from J, leaving 19 bases between them. From germline, CDR1 is KGHSH and CDR2 LQKENI. The CDR3 is CASSGEGGFGPYEQYF. CDR3 nucleotides: TGTGCCAGCTCAGGTGAAGGAGGGTTTGGTCCCTACGAGCAGTACTTC.

The chain recombines TRBV10-3 with TRBJ2-3, with no clear D. CDR1 is ENHRY, CDR2 SYGVKD, per germline. The CDR3 covers 12 residues. Trimming pared 2 bases from V and 5 bases from J, leaving 5 bases between. The DNA for the CDR3 is TGTGCCATCAGTGAGGCTAGAGATACGCAGTATTTT. Translated, it gives CAISEARDTQYF.

This chain links TRBV11-3 with TRBJ2-1; perhaps TRBD2 as D (5 bases). With 3 bases removed from V and 8 bases from J, the gap between germline ends came to 11 bases. Per the germline V gene, CDR1 is SGHNT and CDR2 is YENEEA. This CDR3 spans 13 amino acids. Here the CDR3 DNA reads TGTGCCAGCAGCTTGCGGTACGGGGATGAGCAGTTCTTC. It yields the protein CASSLRYGDEQFF.

Here the CDR3 reads CASSDQGSRPGYTF. The CDR3 nucleotides read TGTGCCAGCAGTGACCAGGGGAGTAGGCCTGGCTACACCTTC. This rearrangement joins TRBV6-2 or TRBV6-3 to TRBJ1-2; the D gene is possibly TRBD1 (6 bases). Germline assignment: CDR1 MNHEY and CDR2 SVGEGT. The CDR3 spans 14 residues. V lost 5 bases, J lost 7 bases, and 17 bases lay in between.

CDR3 in DNA: TGTGCCACCAGTGACCATCGACGGGATAATTCACCCCTCCACTTT. Translating gives CATSDHRRDNSPLHF. V is TRBV24-1 and J is TRBJ1-6; no clear D. The CDR3 is 15 residues long. Germline values: CDR1 KGHDR, CDR2 SFDVKD. V was cut by 4 bases and J by 5 bases, with 11 bases left in between.

The chain recombines TRBV19 with TRBJ1-6; TRBD1 matches 8 bases. The J segment lost 13 bases and the V segment lost 8 bases, leaving 13 bases of the junction unmatched. The length of the CDR3 is 14 residues. Germline V gene data show CDR1 as LNHDA and CDR2 as SQIVND (reference sequence). CDR3 residues: CASPYRGGVWPLHF. DNA for the CDR3: TGTGCCAGTCCTTACAGGGGGGGAGTTTGGCCCCTCCACTTT.

The CDR3 DNA reads as TGTGCCAGCAGCTCCCCGACAGGGGGCGAGCAGTACTTC. Protein sequence: CASSSPTGGEQYF. The chain couples TRBV3-1 (or the pseudogene TRBV3-2) to TRBJ2-7; TRBD1 matches 9 bases. Per the germline V gene, CDR1 is LGHDT and CDR2 is YNNKEL (reference sequence). The CDR3 is 13 residues long. With 5 bases clipped from V and 6 bases from J, the junction kept 5 bases outside the gene matches.

This rearrangement joins TRBV12-5 to TRBJ2-5, with D tentatively TRBD1 (5 bases). V lost 1 base, J lost 1 base, and 7 bases lay in between. Germline CDR1 LGHNT, CDR2 FRNRAP. This CDR3 comprises 14 residues. In DNA form, the CDR3 reads TGTGCTAGTGGTTTGGGGCAGGGCCAAGAGACCCAGTACTTC. Translation gives CASGLGQGQETQYF.

This clone was found once. The chain couples TRBV7-2 to TRBJ1-5, with D tentatively TRBD1 (5 bases). Germline values: CDR1 SGHTA, CDR2 FQGNSA. The CDR3 has 13 residues. Trimming shortened V by 6 bases and J by 3 bases, and 9 bases separated the two germline ends. The CDR3 sequence: CASSSQVNQPQHF. The CDR3 DNA sequence: TGTGCCAGCAGTTCACAGGTCAATCAGCCCCAGCATTTT.

The chain carries TRBV5-1 and TRBJ2-1; 7 positions match TRBD1. This CDR3 region has 15 residues. From germline, CDR1 is SGHRS and CDR2 YFSETQ. With 2 bases clipped from V and 8 bases from J, the junction kept 10 bases outside the gene matches. DNA for the CDR3: TGCGCCAGCAGCTTCCCTACAGGGGTGGTCGATGAGCAGTTCTTC. Amino acids: CASSFPTGVVDEQFF. Full variable domain (missing parts from reference TRBV5-1 and TRBJ2-1): KAGVTQTPRYLIKTRGQQVTLSCSPISGHRSVSWYQQTPGQGLQFLFEYFSETQRNKGNFPGRFSGRQFSNSRSEMNVSTLELGDSALYLCASSFPTGVVDEQFFGPGTRLTVL.

This chain connects TRBV28 to TRBJ2-1, with 16 bases fitting TRBD2. Per the germline V gene, CDR1 is MDHEN and CDR2 is SYDVKM. J was trimmed by 8 bases and V by 3 bases; bases with no gene match: 4. This CDR3 comprises 16 residues. The CDR3 DNA follows: TGTGCCAGCAGTTTCTTGGGACTAGCGGGGGGGGATGAGCAGTTCTTC. Encoded protein: CASSFLGLAGGDEQFF.